The 10 T cell receptor beta chains given below trace back to one sample, sequenced in a study of blood T cell repertoires in COVID-19. TCRdb keeps only in-frame clones here, not all; method: immunoSEQ multiplex PCR. The table has roughly 110,000 clones, 70% to 90% seen once. The sequencing sample was made of peripheral blood. These receptors were obtained from a man aged 40-49 years with acute or convalescent COVID-19.

V usage is TRBV9 and J usage is TRBJ2-1; 9 nucleotides agree with TRBD2. Germline V gives CDR1 SGDLS, CDR2 YYNGEE. CDR3 length: 16 amino acids. V lost 2 bases to trimming and J lost 4 bases; unmatched junction nucleotides: 7. The CDR3: CASSVRSGGTYNEQFF. CDR3 DNA sequence: TGTGCCAGCAGCGTTCGGAGCGGGGGGACGTACAATGAGCAGTTCTTC.

The chain employs TRBV5-1 and TRBJ2-1; tentative D call: TRBD1 (6 bases). The CDR3 runs 15 residues. Germline-derived CDR1 and CDR2 are SGHRS and YFSETQ. V was pared by 1 base and J by 2 bases, with 10 bases between. In DNA, the CDR3 is TGCGCCAGCAGCTTGACAGGGCTCACCTACAATGAGCAGTTCTTC. It codes for CASSLTGLTYNEQFF.

This clone was seen only once. This rearrangement joins TRBV6-5 to TRBJ1-6; TRBD1 matches at 8 bases. The CDR3 loop spans 15 amino acids. CDR1 is MNHEY and CDR2 is SVGAGI in the germline V gene. V shed 6 bases and J 9 bases; nucleotides not matched to a gene: 10. The CDR3 spells CASSQGALRISPLHF. CDR3 nucleotide sequence: TGTGCCAGCAGCCAGGGGGCGCTTCGGATTTCACCCCTCCACTTT.

The rearrangement uses TRBV7-3 and TRBJ2-6; no clear D. The CDR3 has 15 amino acids. CDR1 and CDR2 (germline): SGHTA, FQGTGA. Trimming removed 5 bases from V and 0 bases from J, with 8 bases in between. The CDR3 spells CASSPIFSGANVLTF. The CDR3, as DNA: TGTGCCAGCAGCCCTATTTTCTCTGGGGCCAACGTCCTGACTTTC. Full variable domain (missing parts from reference TRBV7-3 and TRBJ2-6): GAGVSQTPSNKVTEKGKYVELRCDPISGHTALYWYRQSLGQGPEFLIYFQGTGAADDSGLPNDRFFAVRPEGSVSTLKIQRTERGDSAVYLCASSPIFSGANVLTFGAGSRLTVL.

The sample holds a few counts of this clone. This chain connects TRBV5-1 to TRBJ2-1; D gene ambiguous. V was pared by 0 bases and J by 4 bases, with 11 bases between. Per germline, CDR1 SGHRS and CDR2 YFSETQ. CDR3 size: 15 residues. In DNA form, the CDR3 reads TGCGCCAGCAGCTTGGCGTTACCCGGTTACAATGAGCAGTTCTTC. Amino acids: CASSLALPGYNEQFF.

The V call is TRBV30, the J call TRBJ2-1; a weak D match, TRBD2 (5 bases). Germline V lookup: CDR1 GTSNPN, CDR2 SVGIG (reference sequence). V was clipped by 5 bases and J by 0 bases, with 11 bases between them. This CDR3 spans 14 amino acids. This CDR3 is CAWDYTSSYNEQFF. In nucleotides, the CDR3 is TGTGCCTGGGACTACACTAGCTCCTACAATGAGCAGTTCTTC.

This chain uses TRBV4-2 with TRBJ2-3, with D unresolved. Germline lookup yields CDR1 LGHNA and CDR2 YNFKEQ. The CDR3 has 15 amino acids. V was pared by 0 bases and J by 0 bases, with 7 bases between. The CDR3 is CASSQDRVSTDTQYF. Written as DNA, the CDR3 is TGTGCCAGCAGCCAAGATCGGGTCAGCACAGATACGCAGTATTTT.

V and J are TRBV5-8 and TRBJ2-3; possibly TRBD2 for D (6 bases). V was clipped by 3 bases and J by 2 bases, with 10 bases between them. Per the germline V gene, CDR1 is SGHTS and CDR2 is YDEGEE. The CDR3 is 14 residues long. The CDR3 coding sequence is TGTGCCAGCAGCTCTCGCGGGGACACAGATACGCAGTATTTT. Its translation: CASSSRGDTDTQYF.

The chain couples TRBV12-3 or TRBV12-4 to TRBJ2-4; D is unresolved. There are 12 residues in the CDR3. The V end was cut by 5 bases, the J end by 4 bases, with 6 bases between. CDR3 sequence (DNA): TGTGCCAGCAGTGACTCTAAAAACATTCAGTACTTC. Translating gives CASSDSKNIQYF.

This clone came up once. This chain connects TRBV5-1 to TRBJ1-4; 9 bases align to TRBD1. V was clipped by 4 bases and J by 8 bases; unmatched bases: 12. CDR3 length: 16 amino acids. The V gene's germline CDR1 is SGHRS and CDR2 YFSETQ. CDR3 sequence: CASSPLQGAIREKLFF. The CDR3 nucleotides read TGCGCCAGCAGCCCACTACAGGGGGCTATCCGCGAAAAACTGTTTTTT. Full variable domain (rest looked up from reference TRBV5-1 and TRBJ1-4): KAGVTQTPRYLIKTRGQQVTLSCSPISGHRSVSWYQQTPGQGLQFLFEYFSETQRNKGNFPGRFSGRQFSNSRSEMNVSTLELGDSALYLCASSPLQGAIREKLFFGSGTQLSVL.